This T cell receptor beta chain was profiled in a study of T cells after yellow fever vaccination. In TCRdb, the 5' RACE reads were re-called with MiXCR into one record per CDR3 protein. The data show under 550,000 distinct CDR3 sequences, with 21% seen just once and about 15% held by the top ten. This clonotype has only a few counts. Germline V gene data show CDR1 as SEHNR and CDR2 as FQNEAQ (reference sequence). This CDR3 has 13 residues. Trimming shortened V by 7 bases and J by 1 base, and 11 bases separated the two germline ends. The receptor's source is a man aged 18 to 30 who received the YFV17D yellow fever vaccine. The input for sequencing was PBMCs, taken less than 25 days after the first yellow fever vaccination. This sequence joins TRBV7-9 and TRBJ2-7; D is perhaps TRBD1 (5 bases). The CDR3 coding sequence is TGTGCCAGCAACTCAGGGTTTTCCTACGAGCAGTACTTC. Translated, it gives CASNSGFSYEQYF.